The entry that follows covers one TCR beta chain sequence. This sample was taken from a study of T-cell memory formation after mild COVID-19. About the research overall: There were largely donor-specific TCR clusters.

The V end lost 3 bases, the J end lost 2 bases, and 9 bases lay between the germline ends. Germline CDR1 is KGHDR and CDR2 is SFDVKD. The CDR3 spans 14 residues. TCRdb reprocessed the 5' RACE reads with MiXCR, giving one entry per CDR3 protein. The data contain around 420,000 distinct CDR3 sequences, roughly a quarter of them seen just once; the ten biggest clones take up 8.5% to 9%. The chain has TRBV24-1 and TRBJ2-5; possibly TRBD1 for D (6 bases). What was sequenced was PBMCs or a T cell subset sorted from them (not recorded which). The clonotype was recovered from an adult woman who had mild COVID-19 (a few samples of this study predate the infection). Cell type and time point are not known. CDR3 nucleotide sequence: TGTGCCACCAGTGATAACACAGGGCAAGAGACCCAGTACTTC. It codes for CATSDNTGQETQYF.